This T cell receptor beta chain was observed in a study of shared T cell receptors in the human thymus. Sequencing was performed with immunoSEQ multiplex PCR; in TCRdb, only in-frame clones are kept and a portion is missing. Of roughly 500,000 clones in the sample, 75% to 80% were seen once. Germline CDR1 reads LGHNA; CDR2 reads YSLEER. The trim removed 0 bases at V and 0 bases at J, leaving 4 bases unmatched. This CDR3 contains 18 residues. These data are also associated with another study on human thymus T cells.

This clonotype was sampled from a boy younger than two with a congenital heart defect. Sequencing was performed on thymocytes. The chain has TRBV4-3 and TRBJ2-1, with 11 bases matching TRBD2. CDR3 amino acids: CASSQDRTSGSSYNEQFF. CDR3 DNA sequence: TGCGCCAGCAGCCAAGATAGAACTAGCGGGAGCTCCTACAATGAGCAGTTCTTC.